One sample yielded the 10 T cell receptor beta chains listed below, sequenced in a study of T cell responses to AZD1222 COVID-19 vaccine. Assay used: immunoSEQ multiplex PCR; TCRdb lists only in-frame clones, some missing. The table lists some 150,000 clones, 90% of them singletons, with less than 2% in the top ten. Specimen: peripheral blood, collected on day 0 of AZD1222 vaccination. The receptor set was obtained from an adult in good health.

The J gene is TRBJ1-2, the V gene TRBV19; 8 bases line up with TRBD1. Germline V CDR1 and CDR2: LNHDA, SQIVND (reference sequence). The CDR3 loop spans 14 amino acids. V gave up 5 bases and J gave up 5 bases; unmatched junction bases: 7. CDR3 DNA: TGTGCCAGTAGTTCAGGGGGCAGTGGTTATGGCTACACCTTC. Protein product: CASSSGGSGYGYTF.

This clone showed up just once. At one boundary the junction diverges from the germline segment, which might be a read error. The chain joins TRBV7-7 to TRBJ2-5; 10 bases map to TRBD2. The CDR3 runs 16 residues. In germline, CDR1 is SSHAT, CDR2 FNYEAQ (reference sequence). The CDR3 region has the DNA TGTGCTAGCAGCTTCCGACTAGCGGGCTTCCAAGAGACCCAGTACTTC. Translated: CASSFRLAGFQETQYF.

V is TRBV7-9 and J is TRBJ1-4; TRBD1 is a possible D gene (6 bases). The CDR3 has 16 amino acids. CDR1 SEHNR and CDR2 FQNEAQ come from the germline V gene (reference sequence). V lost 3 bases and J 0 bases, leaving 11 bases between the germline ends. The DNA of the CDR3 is TGTGCCAGCAGCTTCCGGACAGCCGCAACTAATGAAAAACTGTTTTTT. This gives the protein CASSFRTAATNEKLFF.

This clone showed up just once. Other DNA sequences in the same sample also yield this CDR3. Here the CDR3 reads CASSYGGRRDTEAFF. As DNA, the CDR3 is TGTGCCAGCAGTTACGGGGGGCGACGGGACACTGAAGCTTTCTTT. This chain uses TRBV6-5 with TRBJ1-1; D is perhaps TRBD1 (6 bases). The germline V gene has CDR1 MNHEY and CDR2 SVGAGI. V lost 2 bases and J 3 bases, leaving 13 bases between the germline ends. This CDR3 has 15 residues.

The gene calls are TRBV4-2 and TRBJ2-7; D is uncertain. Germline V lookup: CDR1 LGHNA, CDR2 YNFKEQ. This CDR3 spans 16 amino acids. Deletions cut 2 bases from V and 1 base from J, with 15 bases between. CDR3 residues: CASSQSRWERSYEQYF. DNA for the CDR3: TGTGCCAGCAGCCAATCTCGATGGGAAAGATCCTACGAGCAGTACTTC.

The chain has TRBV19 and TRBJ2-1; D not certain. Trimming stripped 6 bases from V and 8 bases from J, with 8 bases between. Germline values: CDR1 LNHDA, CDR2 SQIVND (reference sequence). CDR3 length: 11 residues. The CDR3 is CASSIVDEQFF. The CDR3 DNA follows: TGTGCCAGTAGCATCGTGGATGAGCAGTTCTTC.

CDR3 DNA: TGTGCCAGCAGTGCCGGGGTTGATGGGGATGCTGAAAAACTGTTTTTT. It is translated as CASSAGVDGDAEKLFF. The chain combines TRBV28 with TRBJ1-4; D gene unclear. The CDR3 runs to 16 residues. The V gene's germline CDR1 is MDHEN and CDR2 SYDVKM. Trimming stripped 5 bases from V and 7 bases from J, with 20 bases between.

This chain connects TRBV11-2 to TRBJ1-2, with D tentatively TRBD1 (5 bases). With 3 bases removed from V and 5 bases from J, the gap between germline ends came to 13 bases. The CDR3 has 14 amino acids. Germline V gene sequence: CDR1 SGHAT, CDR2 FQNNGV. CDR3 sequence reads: CASSLGVGGYGYTF. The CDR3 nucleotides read TGTGCCAGCAGCTTGGGCGTTGGGGGGTATGGCTACACCTTC.

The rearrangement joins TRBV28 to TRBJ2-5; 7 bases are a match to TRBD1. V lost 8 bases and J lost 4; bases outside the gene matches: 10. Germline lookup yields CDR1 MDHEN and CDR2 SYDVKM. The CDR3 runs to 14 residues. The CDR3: CASCVTGVGETQYF. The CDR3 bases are TGTGCCAGCTGTGTTACAGGGGTAGGAGAGACCCAGTACTTC.

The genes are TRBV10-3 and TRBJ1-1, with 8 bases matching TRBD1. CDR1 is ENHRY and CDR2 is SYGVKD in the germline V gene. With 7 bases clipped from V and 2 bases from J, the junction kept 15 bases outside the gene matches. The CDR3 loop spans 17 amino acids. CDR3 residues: CAITLTRDRNLNTEAFF. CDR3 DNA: TGTGCCATCACCCTAACCCGGGACAGGAACCTTAACACTGAAGCTTTCTTT.